This T cell receptor beta chain is drawn from a study of T-cell reconstitution after alpha-beta-depleted transplantation in children. Whole-study results and caveats: The origin of alpha-beta T cells about two months after transplant was reportedly several hundred expanded graft clones. Surviving recipient T cells and intrathymic progenitors accounted for some patients' high TCRbeta diversity at day 60. T-cell counts and diversity were attributed mostly to newly produced T cells one year after transplant.

It was with unique molecular identifiers that the TCRbeta library was prepared. From the PCR reads, TCRdb called clonotypes with MiXCR, one entry per CDR3 protein. The table shows about 900,000 distinct CDR3 sequences, with about 29% occurring only once. A remark on this clonotype: The antigen remains undetermined.

The CDR3 extends over 14 amino acids. The junction had 6 bases not matched to a gene; V was cut back by 1 base and J by 7 bases. From germline, CDR1 is LGHDT and CDR2 YNNKEL (reference sequence). The chain joins TRBV3-1 to TRBJ2-7; 8 positions match TRBD1. The sample was PBMCs, mostly from graft donor cells, taken 360 days after TCRalphabeta/CD19-depleted stem cell transplant. The source of this sequence is a boy under two years old who had a stem cell transplant for SCID, so the T cells may come from the graft donor. The CDR3 region has the DNA TGTGCCAGCAGCCAAGTCAGGGGGCGCGGAGAGCAGTACTTC. This gives the protein CASSQVRGRGEQYF.